This T cell receptor (beta chain) was retrieved from a study of a mutant IDH1 vaccine in newly diagnosed glioma. The CDR3 has 13 residues. Germline CDR1 reads SEHNR; CDR2 reads FQNEAQ (reference sequence). Trimming took off 3 bases at V and 6 bases at J, with 12 bases between the two ends. Clones were sequenced by immunoSEQ multiplex PCR, and TCRdb holds only the in-frame ones, with some missing. This table holds fewer than 55,000 clones, around 60% found once. Time point described: week 47, end of study. The content of each vaccine dose was 300 ug of mutant IDH1 20-mer peptide, and topical imiquimod accompanied it. For this clone: Its antigen is unidentified.

Here the sequenced sample was peripheral blood mononuclear cells (PBMCs), taken from a glioma patient whose treatment included an IDH1 peptide vaccine. The TCR sequence derives from a man aged 35 to 55 with glioma. Some clones in this sample may be carry-over from other donors' samples. The chain carries TRBV7-9 and TRBJ2-7; no clear D gene. In DNA, the CDR3 is TGTGCCAGCAGCTTGTCAGGTCCGGGCGAGCAGTACTTC. Its translation: CASSLSGPGEQYF.